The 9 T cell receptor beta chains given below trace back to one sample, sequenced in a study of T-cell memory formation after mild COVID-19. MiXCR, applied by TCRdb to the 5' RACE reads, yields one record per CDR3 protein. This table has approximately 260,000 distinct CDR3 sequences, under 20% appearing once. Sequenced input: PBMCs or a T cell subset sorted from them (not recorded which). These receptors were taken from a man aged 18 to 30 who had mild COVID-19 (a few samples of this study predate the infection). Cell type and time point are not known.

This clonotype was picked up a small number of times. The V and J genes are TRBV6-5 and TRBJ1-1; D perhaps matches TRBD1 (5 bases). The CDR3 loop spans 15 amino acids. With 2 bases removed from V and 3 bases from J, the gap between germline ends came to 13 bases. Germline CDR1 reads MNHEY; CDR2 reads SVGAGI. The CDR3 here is CASSYGRLGDTEAFF. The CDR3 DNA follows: TGTGCCAGCAGTTACGGGCGGTTGGGGGACACTGAAGCTTTCTTT.

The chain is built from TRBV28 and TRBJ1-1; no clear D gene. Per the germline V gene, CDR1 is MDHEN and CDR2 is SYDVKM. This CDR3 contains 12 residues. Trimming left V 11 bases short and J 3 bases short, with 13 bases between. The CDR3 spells CASGGFYTEAFF. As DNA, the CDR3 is TGTGCCTCCGGCGGGTTTTACACTGAAGCTTTCTTT.

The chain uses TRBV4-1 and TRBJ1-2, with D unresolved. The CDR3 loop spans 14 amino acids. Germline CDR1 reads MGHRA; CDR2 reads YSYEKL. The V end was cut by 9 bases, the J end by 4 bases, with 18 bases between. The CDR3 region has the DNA TGCGCCAGTGCCCCGGTTGGGTACGCCTATGGCTACACCTTC. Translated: CASAPVGYAYGYTF.

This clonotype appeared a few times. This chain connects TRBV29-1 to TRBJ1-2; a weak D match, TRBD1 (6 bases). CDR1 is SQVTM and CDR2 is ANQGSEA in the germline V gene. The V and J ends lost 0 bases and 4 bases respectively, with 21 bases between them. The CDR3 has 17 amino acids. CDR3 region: CSVEDRSTGAIRYGYTF. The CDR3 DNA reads TGCAGCGTTGAAGATCGTTCGACAGGAGCGATTCGCTATGGCTACACCTTC.

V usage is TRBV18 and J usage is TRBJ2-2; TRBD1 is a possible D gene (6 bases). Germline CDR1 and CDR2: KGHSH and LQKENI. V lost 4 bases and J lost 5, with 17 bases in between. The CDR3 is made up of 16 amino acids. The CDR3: CASSQRAPGVTGELFF. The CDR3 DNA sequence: TGTGCCAGCTCACAACGAGCCCCAGGGGTGACCGGGGAGCTGTTTTTT.

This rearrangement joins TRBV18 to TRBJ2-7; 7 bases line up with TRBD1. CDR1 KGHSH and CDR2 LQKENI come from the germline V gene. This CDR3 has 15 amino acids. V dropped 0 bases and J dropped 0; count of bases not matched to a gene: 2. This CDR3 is CASSPPSGGSYEQYF. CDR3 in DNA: TGTGCCAGCTCACCACCATCAGGGGGCTCCTACGAGCAGTACTTC.

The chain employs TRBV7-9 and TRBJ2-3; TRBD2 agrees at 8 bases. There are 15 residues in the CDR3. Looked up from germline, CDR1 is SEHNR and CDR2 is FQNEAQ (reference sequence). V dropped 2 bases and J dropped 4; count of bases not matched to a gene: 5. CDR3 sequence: CASSLSGGEADTQYF. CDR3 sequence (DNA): TGTGCCAGCAGCTTATCGGGGGGGGAGGCAGATACGCAGTATTTT.

The CDR3, as DNA: TGCGCCAGCAGCCAAGGTGTTGGAGAAGAGACCCAGTACTTC. It codes for CASSQGVGEETQYF. The chain links TRBV4-3 to TRBJ2-5, with no clear D. V gave up 1 base and J gave up 3 bases, with 9 bases separating them. The CDR3 extends over 14 amino acids. Germline V gives CDR1 LGHNA, CDR2 YSLEER.

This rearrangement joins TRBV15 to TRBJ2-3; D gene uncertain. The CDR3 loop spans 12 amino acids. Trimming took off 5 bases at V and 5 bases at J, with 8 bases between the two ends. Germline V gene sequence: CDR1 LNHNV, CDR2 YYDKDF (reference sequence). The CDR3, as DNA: TGTGCCACCAGCGTTCAAGGAGATACGCAGTATTTT. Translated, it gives CATSVQGDTQYF.